These 31 T cell receptor beta chains were all obtained from the same sample, sequenced in a study of cytomegalovirus exposure and HLA in healthy donors. TCRdb's copy holds only in-frame clones and misses some; the assay was immunoSEQ multiplex PCR. Seen here are over 120,000 clones, about 94% observed once, and the top ten hold over 1.5%. The material sequenced was PBMCs. The receptors originated from a man between 18 and 29 years old in good health and CMV-seropositive.

This clone appeared a few times. The chain links TRBV18 to TRBJ2-7; weak D call: TRBD2 (6 bases). The length of the CDR3 is 15 residues. Trimming took off 3 bases at V and 3 bases at J, with 15 bases between the two ends. The germline gives CDR1 KGHSH, CDR2 LQKENI. DNA of the CDR3: TGTGCCAGCTCACCCTCCCTGGCGGGACTCTACGAGCAGTACTTC. Translation: CASSPSLAGLYEQYF.

The gene calls are TRBV19 and TRBJ2-7; 8 positions agree with TRBD1. The V gene's germline CDR1 is LNHDA and CDR2 SQIVND (reference sequence). V was clipped by 6 bases and J by 1 base; unmatched bases: 11. There are 16 residues in the CDR3. As DNA, the CDR3 is TGTGCCAGTAGCCCCGGAGGACAGGGTTATTCCTACGAGCAGTACTTC. Translated: CASSPGGQGYSYEQYF.

The V call is TRBV5-1, the J call TRBJ2-1; perhaps TRBD2 as D (5 bases). V gave up 4 bases and J gave up 3 bases, with 11 bases separating them. The CDR3 consists of 14 residues. Germline assignment: CDR1 SGHRS and CDR2 YFSETQ. The CDR3 reads CASSEGAVYNEQFF. CDR3 sequence (DNA): TGCGCCAGCAGCGAGGGAGCGGTCTACAATGAGCAGTTCTTC. Filled out from reference TRBV5-1 and TRBJ2-1, the complete variable domain reads KAGVTQTPRYLIKTRGQQVTLSCSPISGHRSVSWYQQTPGQGLQFLFEYFSETQRNKGNFPGRFSGRQFSNSRSEMNVSTLELGDSALYLCASSEGAVYNEQFFGPGTRLTVL.

The chain joins TRBV19 to TRBJ2-1; TRBD2 might be the D (5 bases). The germline V gene has CDR1 LNHDA and CDR2 SQIVND (reference sequence). Trimming removed 5 bases at V and 6 bases at J, with 14 bases between. The CDR3 is 14 amino acids. The CDR3 DNA follows: TGTGCCAGTAGTGGAAAGGCTAGCCCCAATGAGCAGTTCTTC. Translating gives CASSGKASPNEQFF.

The chain couples TRBV29-1 to TRBJ2-7, with TRBD1 matching over 7 bases. The V and J ends lost 6 bases and 3 bases, in that order; junction bases with no gene match: 8. The CDR3 totals 13 residues. The germline gives CDR1 SQVTM, CDR2 ANQGSEA. The CDR3 region is CSVPGQSIYEQYF. The CDR3 bases are TGCAGCGTGCCGGGACAGTCGATCTACGAGCAGTACTTC.

The CDR3 DNA sequence: TGTGCCAGCAGCTTGGGAGCCACCTACGAGCAGTACTTC. Amino acids: CASSLGATYEQYF. This chain joins TRBV7-3 and TRBJ2-7; a possible D gene is TRBD2 (5 bases). CDR3 length equals 13 residues. V was cut by 3 bases and J by 2 bases, with 8 bases left in between. Germline loops: CDR1 SGHTA, CDR2 FQGTGA.

V is TRBV18 and J is TRBJ2-7; 8 bases are a match to TRBD1. Unmatched junction bases numbered 7, after V lost 2 bases and J lost 4 bases. The CDR3 consists of 15 residues. Germline V lookup: CDR1 KGHSH, CDR2 LQKENI. CDR3 in DNA: TGTGCCAGCTCACCAAGTGGGGACAGGTATTACGAGCAGTACTTC. Translating it yields CASSPSGDRYYEQYF.

The chain recombines TRBV2 with TRBJ2-1; TRBD2 matches 14 bases. Germline trimming cut 2 bases from V and 8 bases from J; bases unmatched to any gene: 5. This CDR3 contains 16 residues. The germline CDR1 and CDR2 sequences are SNHLY and FYNNEI. The CDR3 protein is CASSEPPGLAGDEQFF. The CDR3 DNA reads as TGTGCCAGCAGTGAACCGCCGGGACTAGCGGGAGATGAGCAGTTCTTC.

The chain recombines TRBV7-9 with TRBJ2-7, with 12 nucleotides matching TRBD2. After removal of 5 bases from V and 2 bases from J, the junction contained 4 bases not matched to a gene. Germline V lookup: CDR1 SEHNR, CDR2 FQNEAQ (reference sequence). This CDR3 has 15 amino acids. CDR3 in amino acids: CASSPGLAGPYEQYF. CDR3 coding DNA: TGTGCCAGCAGCCCGGGACTAGCGGGCCCCTACGAGCAGTACTTC. Full variable domain (outside the CDR3, taken from reference TRBV7-9 and TRBJ2-7): DTGVSQNPRHKITKRGQNVTFRCDPISEHNRLYWYRQTLGQGPEFLTYFQNEAQLEKSRLLSDRFSAERPKGSFSTLEIQRTEQGDSAMYLCASSPGLAGPYEQYFGPGTRLTVT.

The chain is built from TRBV2 and TRBJ2-6; TRBD1 agrees at 7 bases. The CDR3 length is 17 residues. V lost 5 bases to trimming and J lost 1 base; unmatched junction nucleotides: 8. The germline CDR1 and CDR2 sequences are SNHLY and FYNNEI. DNA for the CDR3: TGTGCCAGCAGTCGAGACAGGGTGGGATCTGGGGCCAACGTCCTGACTTTC. Amino acid sequence: CASSRDRVGSGANVLTF.

V is TRBV30 and J is TRBJ2-7; the match to TRBD1 covers 7 bases. Germline CDR1 is GTSNPN and CDR2 is SVGIG (reference sequence). The CDR3 extends over 13 amino acids. V lost 5 bases, J lost 2 bases, and 6 bases stayed unmatched. The CDR3 DNA is TGTGCCTGGGCGAGGGGGCAGGCCTACGAGCAGTACTTC. Amino acid sequence: CAWARGQAYEQYF.

This chain uses TRBV6-1 with TRBJ2-1, with a tentative D call TRBD2 (6 bases). Trimming cost V 4 bases and J 4 bases, with 14 bases left between them. Germline V gene data show CDR1 as MNHNS and CDR2 as SASEGT. CDR3 size: 15 residues. DNA for the CDR3: TGTGCCAGCAGTGGACCGGGGGTAGGTTACAATGAGCAGTTCTTC. It encodes CASSGPGVGYNEQFF.

V is TRBV7-6 and J is TRBJ1-1, with D uncertain. Germline loops: CDR1 SGHVS, CDR2 FNYEAQ. This CDR3 comprises 13 residues. The ends were cut back, 6 bases at V and 7 bases at J, with 15 bases in the middle. CDR3 coding DNA: TGTGCCAGCAGGCTAGCCGGGGAGGGTGAAGCTTTCTTT. Translating it yields CASRLAGEGEAFF.

The CDR3 region has the DNA TGTGCCAGCAGTTCGGGGACAGGTGTCTATGGCTACACCTTC. Translation gives CASSSGTGVYGYTF. The chain has TRBV28 and TRBJ1-2; 8 nucleotides align to TRBD1. Germline CDR1 reads MDHEN; CDR2 reads SYDVKM. The CDR3 totals 14 residues. The ends lost 4 bases at V and 4 bases at J; junction bases unmatched: 5.

The rearrangement links TRBV15 to TRBJ2-1, with 13 positions matching TRBD2. The junction had 10 bases not matched to a gene; V was cut back by 0 bases and J by 14 bases. The CDR3 covers 16 residues. The germline V gene has CDR1 LNHNV and CDR2 YYDKDF (reference sequence). The CDR3 DNA is TGTGCCACCAGCAGAGATTATACTAGCGGGAGGGCTAATAAGTTCTTC. This encodes CATSRDYTSGRANKFF. Looking up the rest from reference TRBV15 and TRBJ2-1 gives the full variable domain: DAMVIQNPRYQVTQFGKPVTLSCSQTLNHNVMYWYQQKSSQAPKLLFHYYDKDFNNEADTPDNFQSRRPNTSFCFLDIRSPGLGDTAMYLCATSRDYTSGRANKFFGPGTRLTVL.

This rearrangement joins TRBV4-1 to TRBJ2-7; TRBD1 matches 7 bases. Germline values: CDR1 MGHRA, CDR2 YSYEKL. The CDR3 totals 15 residues. V shed 4 bases, J shed 2 bases, and the junction held 8 bases outside the gene matches. The CDR3 sequence: CASSRPGTATYEQYF. CDR3 DNA: TGCGCCAGCAGCCGCCCCGGGACAGCAACCTACGAGCAGTACTTC.

The chain's CDR3 is CASSLRPGLAGGTDTQYF. The CDR3 nucleotides read TGTGCCAGCAGTTTACGTCCGGGACTAGCGGGAGGCACAGATACGCAGTATTTT. The chain is built from TRBV27 and TRBJ2-3, with TRBD2 identical over 14 bases. The CDR3 runs to 18 residues. V lost 2 bases and J lost 1; bases outside the gene matches: 5. Germline CDR1 MNHEY, CDR2 SMNVEV (reference sequence).

The gene calls are TRBV6-5 and TRBJ2-5; D gene uncertain. Trimming cost V 4 bases and J 4 bases, with 13 bases left between them. The germline CDR1 and CDR2 sequences are MNHEY and SVGAGI. The CDR3 covers 14 residues. The DNA for the CDR3 is TGTGCCAGCAGTTCTCCAGGCAAATTAGAGACCCAGTACTTC. Its translation: CASSSPGKLETQYF.

The V gene is TRBV30, the J gene TRBJ2-6; D not certain. Germline V gene sequence: CDR1 GTSNPN, CDR2 SVGIG (reference sequence). V lost 3 bases, J lost 0 bases, and 3 bases lay in between. This CDR3 is 13 amino acids long. CDR3 region: CAWSNSGANVLTF. DNA of the CDR3: TGTGCCTGGAGCAACTCTGGGGCCAACGTCCTGACTTTC.

The rearrangement links TRBV19 to TRBJ2-4; perhaps TRBD1 as D (6 bases). Germline CDR1 is LNHDA and CDR2 is SQIVND (reference sequence). V was cut by 1 base and J by 8 bases, with 12 bases left in between. This CDR3 contains 14 residues. The CDR3 DNA follows: TGTGCCAGTAGTATAGTTTCGGACAGTGACATTCAGTACTTC. The encoded protein is CASSIVSDSDIQYF.

The count of this clone is one. The genes are TRBV28 and TRBJ1-2; 7 nucleotides agree with TRBD1. V lost 8 bases, J lost 1 base, and 4 bases stayed unmatched. Per germline, CDR1 MDHEN and CDR2 SYDVKM. The CDR3 covers 13 residues. Here the CDR3 DNA reads TGTGCCAGCCAGACAGGGTTTAACTATGGCTACACCTTC. This sequence encodes CASQTGFNYGYTF.

The chain uses TRBV14 and TRBJ2-1; D gene unclear. V was clipped by 1 base and J by 4 bases, with 5 bases between them. The CDR3 has 13 residues. Germline CDR1 reads SGHDN; CDR2 reads FVKESK. The CDR3 is CASSQGLYNEQFF. DNA for the CDR3: TGTGCCAGCAGCCAAGGGCTTTACAATGAGCAGTTCTTC. Based on the CDR3 plus reference TRBV14 and TRBJ2-1, the full variable domain is EAGVTQFPSHSVIEKGQTVTLRCDPISGHDNLYWYRRVMGKEIKFLLHFVKESKQDESGMPNNRFLAERTGGTYSTLKVQPAELEDSGVYFCASSQGLYNEQFFGPGTRLTVL.

This clone showed up many times. CDR3 sequence reads: CASSELLASGSGNEQFF. DNA for the CDR3: TGTGCCAGCAGTGAATTATTGGCTAGCGGGAGTGGGAATGAGCAGTTCTTC. The V gene is TRBV6-1, the J gene TRBJ2-1, with TRBD2 matching 10 bases. The CDR3 is 17 residues long. J was trimmed by 7 bases and V by 2 bases; bases with no gene match: 11. Germline lookup yields CDR1 MNHNS and CDR2 SASEGT.

This chain connects TRBV5-1 to TRBJ2-1; 8 bases map to TRBD2. The germline V gene has CDR1 SGHRS and CDR2 YFSETQ. The ends lost 2 bases at V and 4 bases at J; junction bases unmatched: 5. CDR3 length equals 15 residues. The DNA for the CDR3 is TGCGCCAGCAGCTTTGCGGGAGGACATTACAATGAGCAGTTCTTC. Amino acids: CASSFAGGHYNEQFF.

The chain employs TRBV9 and TRBJ2-2; TRBD2 agrees at 13 bases. The CDR3 runs 19 residues. Germline loops: CDR1 SGDLS, CDR2 YYNGEE. V was clipped by 4 bases and J by 0 bases; unmatched bases: 9. The CDR3 sequence is CASSTWTSGSAPNTGELFF. In DNA form, the CDR3 reads TGTGCCAGCAGCACTTGGACTAGCGGGAGCGCCCCGAACACCGGGGAGCTGTTTTTT.

The DNA of the CDR3 is TGTGCCAGCAGTGATGGGACAGGGGGTTTGCAGTACTTC. Its protein is CASSDGTGGLQYF. The chain uses TRBV2 and TRBJ2-7; TRBD1 matches at 11 bases. The CDR3 extends over 13 amino acids. V was pared by 3 bases and J by 9 bases, with 4 bases of the junction left unmatched. Germline V CDR1 and CDR2: SNHLY, FYNNEI.

V gene TRBV19 combines with J gene TRBJ2-2, with a weak D call TRBD2 (5 bases). Germline values: CDR1 LNHDA, CDR2 SQIVND (reference sequence). V was trimmed by 8 bases and J by 5 bases, leaving 18 bases between them. This CDR3 spans 15 amino acids. CDR3 amino acids: CASQLARGRTGELFF. The CDR3 DNA reads TGTGCCAGTCAACTGGCCCGCGGGCGAACCGGGGAGCTGTTTTTT.

J is TRBJ2-1 and V is TRBV19; TRBD2 agrees at 11 bases. This CDR3 contains 15 residues. CDR1 is LNHDA and CDR2 is SQIVND in the germline V gene (reference sequence). J gave up 8 bases and V 4 bases, and 7 bases lay outside the gene matches. CDR3 amino acids: CASSRLAGSVDEQFF. The CDR3, as DNA: TGTGCCAGTAGTAGACTAGCGGGAAGTGTGGATGAGCAGTTCTTC.

The rearrangement uses TRBV5-1 and TRBJ2-1; TRBD2 matches at 7 bases. Looked up from germline, CDR1 is SGHRS and CDR2 is YFSETQ. V trimming: 2 bases; J trimming: 4 bases; junction bases outside the gene matches: 9. The CDR3 is made up of 16 amino acids. CDR3 bases: TGCGCCAGCAGCTTTATGACCGCGGGAGAGTACAATGAGCAGTTCTTC. Residues: CASSFMTAGEYNEQFF.

J is TRBJ1-2 and V is TRBV4-1, with 7 positions matching TRBD1. CDR1 MGHRA and CDR2 YSYEKL come from the germline V gene. Trimming removed 0 bases from V and 2 bases from J; junction bases left unmatched: 6. The CDR3 sequence is 16 residues long. The CDR3 DNA is TGCGCCAGCAGCCAAGATCGGGCAGGGGGGAACTATGGCTACACCTTC. It codes for CASSQDRAGGNYGYTF.

This clone occurred once. The chain carries TRBV9 and TRBJ2-1, with 9 bases aligning to TRBD1. Per germline, CDR1 SGDLS and CDR2 YYNGEE. The CDR3 contains 14 residues. With V trimmed by 6 bases and J by 4 bases, 5 bases remained unmatched. Here the CDR3 DNA reads TGTGCCAGCAACCCGGGACAGGGATACAATGAGCAGTTCTTC. This sequence encodes CASNPGQGYNEQFF.